This T cell receptor beta chain was documented in a study of T cell responses to AZD1222 COVID-19 vaccine. In regard to this clone: What it recognizes is unknown. Compared with germline, one end of the junction differs, possibly owing to a read error.

Broader study findings: Distributed over spike, vaccine-associated CD4 TCRs predominated at 160-218 and 743-854. AZD1222 recipients seropositive at baseline numbered only 6 or 7.

The germline CDR1 and CDR2 sequences are SGHNT and YYREEE (reference sequence). CDR3 length equals 15 residues. Here immunoSEQ multiplex PCR was the method, and the copy in TCRdb shows in-frame clones only, minus some. There are about 120,000 clones in the sample; approximately 90% occur only once, and around 8.6% lies in the top ten. The source of this sequence is an adult in good health. The sample in question was peripheral blood, obtained on day 0 of AZD1222 vaccination. This chain joins TRBV5-4 and TRBJ2-7, with a possible D match to TRBD2 (6 bases). The DNA for the CDR3 is TGTGCCAGCAGCTTGGAAGTTGCGGGATCCTCCGAGCAGTACTTC. It codes for CASSLEVAGSSEQYF.